These T cell receptor beta chains were read from a single sample in a study of CD8 T cells in ankylosing spondylitis. TCRdb passed the 5' RACE reads through MiXCR, listing each CDR3 protein once. The sample lists about 840,000 distinct CDR3 sequences; around 11% were seen once. Sequencing was performed on blood, either unsorted or a sorted T cell fraction (not recorded which). The origin of the receptors is a male donor with ankylosing spondylitis. The CDR3 runs from the conserved cysteine through the conserved F or W. The order of the fields is J gene, D gene, clone size, V gene, CDR3 DNA, CDR3 protein. The D gene is left open where the match is weak. Clone size appears in some rows only: once, few, many, or a class for an expanded clone.

TRBJ1-2	-	many	TRBV20-1	TGCAGTGCTAGTCCCGGGGTTACCTATGGCTACACCTTC	CSASPGVTYGYTF
TRBJ1-1	-	few	TRBV20-1	TGCAGTGCTGTAGGACCAGTGAACACTGAAGCTTTCTTT	CSAVGPVNTEAFF
TRBJ2-7	-	few	TRBV11-2	TGTGCCAGCAGCTTAGTCGCACCCTACTACGAGCAGTACTTC	CASSLVAPYYEQYF
TRBJ1-2	-	-	TRBV28	TGTGCCAGCAGTCCGCCGGGGGACTATGGCTACACCTTC	CASSPPGDYGYTF
TRBJ1-2	-	few	TRBV4-3	TGCGCCAGCAGCCAGAATGGGTATGGCTACACCTTC	CASSQNGYGYTF
TRBJ1-5	-	-	TRBV28	TGTGCCAGCAGTTTATGGGGCCCGGGACCCCAGCATTTT	CASSLWGPGPQHF
TRBJ2-6	TRBD1	-	TRBV6-2/TRBV6-3	TGTGCCAGCAGTTACGGGGGACAGCCCTCTGGGGCCAACGTCCTGACTTTC	CASSYGGQPSGANVLTF
TRBJ2-1	TRBD2	-	TRBV4-1	TGCGCCAGCAGCCAACCTAGCGGGAGGGCCAATGTCCACAATGAGCAGTTCTTC	CASSQPSGRANVHNEQFF
TRBJ2-7	TRBD1	-	TRBV6-2/TRBV6-3	TGTGCCACTGACCCGGGACAGCGCTACGAGCAGTACTTC	CATDPGQRYEQYF
TRBJ2-1	TRBD1	-	TRBV12-3/TRBV12-4	TGTGCCAGCGGCCAATATCTAGCAGGGGGAGCCCACAATGAGCAGTTCTTC	CASGQYLAGGAHNEQFF
TRBJ2-5	-	-	TRBV11-2	TGTGCCAGCAGCTCGGCACGACGGGACTCCGGATGGAAAGAGACCCAGTACTTC	CASSSARRDSGWKETQYF
TRBJ2-4	-	many	TRBV7-2	TGTGCCAGCAGCTTACGCACCAAAAACATTCAGTACTTC	CASSLRTKNIQYF
TRBJ2-7	TRBD1	-	TRBV7-2	TGTGCCAGCAGCTTAGGCCAGGGGGCAAGCGAGCAGTACTTC	CASSLGQGASEQYF
TRBJ2-6	-	-	TRBV19	TGTGCCAGTAGGGTTAGAAGTGGGGCCAACGTCCTGACTTTC	CASRVRSGANVLTF
TRBJ1-5	-	-	TRBV20-1	TGCAGTGCTTGGGACGACAACAATCAGCCCCAGCATTTT	CSAWDDNNQPQHF
TRBJ1-1	-	-	TRBV10-3	TGTGCCATCCGGGACCTCACTGAAGCTTTCTTT	CAIRDLTEAFF
TRBJ2-1	TRBD2	-	TRBV6-6	TGTGCCAGCAAGTCGGGGGGGCACAATGAGCAGTTCTTC	CASKSGGHNEQFF
TRBJ2-1	-	-	TRBV18	TGTGCCAGCTCACCACCGATGGCAGGGGGGTACAATGAGCAGTTCTTC	CASSPPMAGGYNEQFF
TRBJ2-1	-	-	TRBV6-2/TRBV6-3	TGTGCCAGCAGTTACTCGATAGGGACTTACAATGAGCAGTTCTTC	CASSYSIGTYNEQFF